The 18 T cell receptor beta chains listed next were all sequenced from one sample in a study of lymphopenia after photon versus proton radiotherapy. The table came from immunoSEQ multiplex PCR; TCRdb's copy has only in-frame clones and leaves some out. There are roughly 49,000 clones in the sample; roughly 90% occur only once, and approximately 18% lies in the top ten. The source material was peripheral blood, sampled from a patient treated with photon-based radiotherapy. The receptors stem from a middle-aged woman with cholangiocarcinoma.

The chain combines TRBV10-3 with TRBJ1-2, with 7 bases identical to TRBD1. With V trimmed by 6 bases and J by 6 bases, 10 bases remained unmatched. Germline values: CDR1 ENHRY, CDR2 SYGVKD. This CDR3 comprises 14 residues. In nucleotides, the CDR3 is TGTGCCATCAGGGGACAGTCCCAGGACAATGGCTACACCTTC. Residues: CAIRGQSQDNGYTF.

The rearrangement links TRBV30 to TRBJ2-7; D is undetermined. Germline CDR1 is GTSNPN and CDR2 is SVGIG (reference sequence). This CDR3 region has 11 residues. With 5 bases removed from V and 5 bases from J, the gap between germline ends came to 10 bases. The CDR3 loop reads CAWPLNDEQYF. DNA for the CDR3: TGTGCCTGGCCTCTAAACGACGAGCAGTACTTC.

This clone has just a few counts. The V and J genes are TRBV4-3 and TRBJ2-1; no definite D call. V was trimmed by 2 bases and J by 7 bases, leaving 9 bases between them. Germline V gene lookup returns CDR1 LGHNA and CDR2 YSLEER. The CDR3 contains 13 residues. For the CDR3, the DNA is TGCGCCAGCAGCCAAAGCTTTTCTAATGAGCAGTTCTTC. Amino acids: CASSQSFSNEQFF.

This clone was picked up one time. The chain links TRBV4-1 to TRBJ1-2; unclear D gene. Trimming took off 0 bases at V and 4 bases at J, with 12 bases between the two ends. Germline CDR1 is MGHRA and CDR2 is YSYEKL. The CDR3 is made up of 15 amino acids. The CDR3 coding sequence is TGCGCCAGCAGCCAAGAACCGGCGGCAGGCTATGGCTACACCTTC. This gives the protein CASSQEPAAGYGYTF.

V is TRBV7-9 and J is TRBJ2-7; a possible D gene is TRBD2 (8 bases). The CDR3 loop spans 18 amino acids. Deletions cut 5 bases from V and 2 bases from J, with 25 bases between. The germline V gene has CDR1 SEHNR and CDR2 FQNEAQ (reference sequence). Written as DNA, the CDR3 is TGTGCCAGCAGCGCGGGGGGACAACCCGGGACAGAAACCTACGAGCAGTACTTC. This encodes CASSAGGQPGTETYEQYF.

This chain links TRBV29-1 with TRBJ2-7, with 7 bases matching TRBD2. V lost 0 bases, J lost 1 base, and 3 bases stayed unmatched. This CDR3 is 14 amino acids long. Germline assignment: CDR1 SQVTM and CDR2 ANQGSEA. CDR3 residues: CSVEDREGSYEQYF. As DNA, the CDR3 is TGCAGCGTTGAAGACAGGGAGGGTTCCTACGAGCAGTACTTC.

In DNA, the CDR3 is TGCGCCAGCAGCTTGGAAGTACAGGGCCGCTCCTCCTATAATTCACCCCTCCACTTT. Translation: CASSLEVQGRSSYNSPLHF. The chain couples TRBV5-1 to TRBJ1-6, with TRBD1 as a possible D gene (6 bases). Trimming removed 0 bases from V and 0 bases from J, with 16 bases in between. The CDR3 sequence is 19 residues long. CDR1 and CDR2 from the germline V gene are SGHRS and YFSETQ. Filled out from reference TRBV5-1 and TRBJ1-6, the complete variable domain reads KAGVTQTPRYLIKTRGQQVTLSCSPISGHRSVSWYQQTPGQGLQFLFEYFSETQRNKGNFPGRFSGRQFSNSRSEMNVSTLELGDSALYLCASSLEVQGRSSYNSPLHFGNGTRLTVT.

The gene calls are TRBV28 and TRBJ2-1; no clear D. Germline lookup yields CDR1 MDHEN and CDR2 SYDVKM. Deletions cut 7 bases from V and 1 base from J, with 11 bases between. The CDR3 contains 14 residues. DNA for the CDR3: TGTGCCAGCAAGGAGCGATTATCCTACAATGAGCAGTTCTTC. It yields the protein CASKERLSYNEQFF.

This clone has a single count. The rearrangement links TRBV5-4 to TRBJ2-1, with 9 bases lining up with TRBD2. Germline lookup yields CDR1 SGHNT and CDR2 YYREEE (reference sequence). Losses at the gene ends were 4 bases for V and 4 bases for J; bases not matched to a gene: 6. The CDR3 is made up of 15 amino acids. The CDR3 loop reads CASSHSGGSYNEQFF. The CDR3 DNA reads as TGTGCCAGCAGCCACAGCGGGGGGTCATACAATGAGCAGTTCTTC. Drawing the rest from reference TRBV5-4 and TRBJ2-1, the complete variable domain is ETGVTQSPTHLIKTRGQQVTLRCSSQSGHNTVSWYQQALGQGPQFIFQYYREEENGRGNFPPRFSGLQFPNYSSELNVNALELDDSALYLCASSHSGGSYNEQFFGPGTRLTVL.

V and J are TRBV19 and TRBJ1-2; D unclear. V was pared by 2 bases and J by 5 bases, with 15 bases between. CDR1 and CDR2 (germline): LNHDA, SQIVND (reference sequence). The CDR3 loop spans 15 amino acids. This CDR3 reads CASSIPPGIEYGYTF. The CDR3 DNA sequence: TGTGCCAGTAGTATACCCCCCGGAATTGAGTATGGCTACACCTTC.

This clone was recorded only once. The chain joins TRBV4-3 to TRBJ2-1, with D perhaps matching TRBD1 (5 bases). The CDR3 runs to 14 residues. The germline V gene encodes CDR1 LGHNA and CDR2 YSLEER. V lost 0 bases and J 9 bases, leaving 12 bases between the germline ends. The CDR3 bases are TGCGCCAGCAGCCAAGATAGGGGTTGGGGTGAGCAGTTCTTC. As protein: CASSQDRGWGEQFF.

The V call is TRBV10-1, the J call TRBJ2-7; tentatively, D is TRBD1 (5 bases). Germline CDR1 WNHNN, CDR2 SYGVQD (reference sequence). V was clipped by 3 bases and J by 5 bases, with 8 bases between them. CDR3 size: 12 residues. The CDR3 reads CASSDGQDEQYF. CDR3 bases: TGCGCCAGCAGTGACGGACAAGACGAGCAGTACTTC.

V usage is TRBV5-1 and J usage is TRBJ2-7, with 8 bases aligning to TRBD1. V was pared by 6 bases and J by 6 bases, with 14 bases of the junction left unmatched. Germline V CDR1 and CDR2: SGHRS, YFSETQ. The CDR3 covers 15 residues. CDR3 bases: TGCGCCAGCACCTCTAAGGACAGGGTTTCGGGCGAGCAGTACTTC. Translation gives CASTSKDRVSGEQYF.

There are a few counts of this clone. This chain uses TRBV4-1 with TRBJ2-2, with D hard to call. The germline gives CDR1 MGHRA, CDR2 YSYEKL. V lost 8 bases, J lost 7 bases, and 8 bases lay in between. The CDR3 length is 11 residues. The CDR3 DNA is TGCGCCAGCCAGTTGGACGGGGAGCTGTTTTTT. Its protein product is CASQLDGELFF.

The chain links TRBV4-2 to TRBJ2-3; a possible D gene is TRBD2 (5 bases). The V gene lost 1 base and the J gene lost 2 bases, with 10 bases spanning the gap. From germline, CDR1 is LGHNA and CDR2 YNFKEQ. This CDR3 region has 15 residues. The CDR3 nucleotides are TGTGCCAGCAGCCAAGTGGAGACTACCACAGATACGCAGTATTTT. Its protein is CASSQVETTTDTQYF.

The chain links TRBV27 to TRBJ2-7; D may be TRBD1 (5 bases). Germline values: CDR1 MNHEY, CDR2 SMNVEV (reference sequence). Trimming shortened V by 6 bases and J by 3 bases, and 15 bases separated the two germline ends. This CDR3 comprises 14 residues. In DNA form, the CDR3 reads TGTGCCAGCAGCCGCGACAGCAAGAACTACGAGCAGTACTTC. Translating it yields CASSRDSKNYEQYF.

The genes are TRBV11-2 and TRBJ2-7, with D perhaps TRBD2 (7 bases). V was pared by 11 bases and J by 3 bases, with 20 bases between. Germline lookup yields CDR1 SGHAT and CDR2 FQNNGV. There are 14 residues in the CDR3. CDR3 sequence (DNA): TGTGCCTCAACGCCTAGGGGAGGGGGCTACGAGCAGTACTTC. It translates to CASTPRGGGYEQYF.

The J gene is TRBJ1-4, the V gene TRBV6-1; D not resolved. The germline V gene has CDR1 MNHNS and CDR2 SASEGT. The CDR3 runs to 15 residues. The V and J ends lost 5 bases and 5 bases respectively, with 15 bases between them. The CDR3 region has the DNA TGTGCCAGCAGTCGAGGAGAAAATCGAAATGAAAAACTGTTTTTT. Its protein is CASSRGENRNEKLFF.